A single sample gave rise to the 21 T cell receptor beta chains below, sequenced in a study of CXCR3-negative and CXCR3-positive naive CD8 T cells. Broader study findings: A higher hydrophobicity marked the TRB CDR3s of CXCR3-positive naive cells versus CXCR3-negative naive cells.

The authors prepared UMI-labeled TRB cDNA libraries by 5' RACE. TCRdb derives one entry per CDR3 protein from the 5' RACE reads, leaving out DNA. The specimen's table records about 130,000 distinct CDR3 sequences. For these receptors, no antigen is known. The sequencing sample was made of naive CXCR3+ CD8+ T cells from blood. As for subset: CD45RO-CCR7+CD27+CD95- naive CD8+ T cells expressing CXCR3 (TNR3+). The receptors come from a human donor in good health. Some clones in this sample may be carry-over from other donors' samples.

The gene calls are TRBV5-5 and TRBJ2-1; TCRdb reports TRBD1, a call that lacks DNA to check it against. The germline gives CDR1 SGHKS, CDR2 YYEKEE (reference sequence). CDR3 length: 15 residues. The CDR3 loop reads CASRETGGPYNEQFF.

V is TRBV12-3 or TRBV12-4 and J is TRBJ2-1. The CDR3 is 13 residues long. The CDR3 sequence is CASSRRSYNEQFF.

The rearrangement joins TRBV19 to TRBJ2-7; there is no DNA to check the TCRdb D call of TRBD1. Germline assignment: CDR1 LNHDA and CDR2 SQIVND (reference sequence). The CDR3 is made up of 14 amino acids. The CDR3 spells CASSIGGFSYEQYF.

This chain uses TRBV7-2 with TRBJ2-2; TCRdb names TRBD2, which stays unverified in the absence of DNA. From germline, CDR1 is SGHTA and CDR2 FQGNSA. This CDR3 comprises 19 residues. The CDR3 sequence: CASSLEVWNERENTGELFF. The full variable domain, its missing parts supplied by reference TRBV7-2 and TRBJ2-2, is GAGVSQSPSNKVTEKGKDVELRCDPISGHTALYWYRQSLGQGLEFLIYFQGNSAPDKSGLPSDRFSAERTGGSVSTLTIQRTQQEDSAVYLCASSLEVWNERENTGELFFGEGSRLTVL.

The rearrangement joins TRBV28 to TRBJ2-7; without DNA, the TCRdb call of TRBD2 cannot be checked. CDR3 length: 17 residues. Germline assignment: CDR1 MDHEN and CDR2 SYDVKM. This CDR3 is CASSLNKGLAWSYEQYF.

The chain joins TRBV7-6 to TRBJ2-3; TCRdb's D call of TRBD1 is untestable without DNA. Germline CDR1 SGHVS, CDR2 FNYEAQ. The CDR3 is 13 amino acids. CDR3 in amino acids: CASSGGWGNTQYF.

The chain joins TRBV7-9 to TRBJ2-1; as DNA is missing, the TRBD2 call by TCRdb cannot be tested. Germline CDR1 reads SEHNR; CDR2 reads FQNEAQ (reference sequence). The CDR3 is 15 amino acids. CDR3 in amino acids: CASSLVTSGEDEQFF. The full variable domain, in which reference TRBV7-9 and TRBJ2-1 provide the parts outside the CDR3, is DTGVSQNPRHKITKRGQNVTFRCDPISEHNRLYWYRQTLGQGPEFLTYFQNEAQLEKSRLLSDRFSAERPKGSFSTLEIQRTEQGDSAMYLCASSLVTSGEDEQFFGPGTRLTVL.

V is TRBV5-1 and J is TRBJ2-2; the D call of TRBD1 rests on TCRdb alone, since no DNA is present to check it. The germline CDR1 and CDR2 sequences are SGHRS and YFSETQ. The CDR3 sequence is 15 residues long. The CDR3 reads CASSLQGWSTGELFF.

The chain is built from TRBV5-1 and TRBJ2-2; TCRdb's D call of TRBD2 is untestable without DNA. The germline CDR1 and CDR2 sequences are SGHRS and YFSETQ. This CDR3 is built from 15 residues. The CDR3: CASQVSGSNTGELFF.

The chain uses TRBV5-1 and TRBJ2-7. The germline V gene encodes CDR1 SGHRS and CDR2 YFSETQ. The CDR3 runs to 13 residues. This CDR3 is CASSLGDLNEQYF.

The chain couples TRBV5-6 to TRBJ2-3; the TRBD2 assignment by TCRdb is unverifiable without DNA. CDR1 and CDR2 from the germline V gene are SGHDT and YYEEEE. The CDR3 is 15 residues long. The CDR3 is CASSFPSGETDTQYF.

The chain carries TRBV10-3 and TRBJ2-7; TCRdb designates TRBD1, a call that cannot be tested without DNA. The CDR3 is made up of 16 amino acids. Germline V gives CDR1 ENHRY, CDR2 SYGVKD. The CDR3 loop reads CASRDPGTGNGYEQYF.

The chain's CDR3 is CASSLRGAGNQPQHF. The rearrangement links TRBV27 to TRBJ1-5. CDR3 length equals 15 residues. The germline V gene has CDR1 MNHEY and CDR2 SMNVEV (reference sequence).

CDR3 sequence: CASSLELAKTYNEQFF. The chain uses TRBV5-1 and TRBJ2-1; TCRdb designates TRBD2, a call that cannot be tested without DNA. This CDR3 spans 16 amino acids. Germline V CDR1 and CDR2: SGHRS, YFSETQ.

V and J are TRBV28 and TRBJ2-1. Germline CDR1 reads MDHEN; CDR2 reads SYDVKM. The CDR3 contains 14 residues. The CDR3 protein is CASKQNSSYNEQFF.

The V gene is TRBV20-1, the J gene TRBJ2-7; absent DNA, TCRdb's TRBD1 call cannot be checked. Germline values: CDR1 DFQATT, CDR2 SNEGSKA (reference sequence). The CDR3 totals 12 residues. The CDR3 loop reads CSARLAGVEQYF.

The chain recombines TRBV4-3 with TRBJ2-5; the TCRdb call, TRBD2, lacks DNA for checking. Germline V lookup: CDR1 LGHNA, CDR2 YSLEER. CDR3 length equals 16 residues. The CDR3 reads CASSPTSGADEETQYF.

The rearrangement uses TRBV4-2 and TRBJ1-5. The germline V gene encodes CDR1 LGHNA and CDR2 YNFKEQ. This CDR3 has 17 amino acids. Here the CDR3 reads CASSQDLPQGLNQPQHF.

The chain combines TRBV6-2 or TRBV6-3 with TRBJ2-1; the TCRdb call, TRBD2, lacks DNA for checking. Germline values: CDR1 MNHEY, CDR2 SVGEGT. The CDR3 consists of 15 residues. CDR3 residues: CASSYVAGGVNEQFF.

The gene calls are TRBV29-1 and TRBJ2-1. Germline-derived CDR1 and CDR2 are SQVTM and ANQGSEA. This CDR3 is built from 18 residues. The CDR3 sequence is CSVEYKQILYQIGNEQFF.

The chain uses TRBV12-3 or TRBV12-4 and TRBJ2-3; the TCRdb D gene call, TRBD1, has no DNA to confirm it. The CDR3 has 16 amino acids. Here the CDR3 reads CASSTLTGSAADTQYF.